This TCR beta chain is drawn from a study of PD-1 blockade in classical Hodgkin lymphoma. Overall study findings and caveats: A significant rise in TCR diversity was seen by C4D1 for CD4+ cells but not for CD8+ cells. Reports indicated that newly diagnosed patients had lower baseline TCR diversity than healthy donors did.

Every patient relapsed after autologous stem cell transplantation, and brentuximab vedotin exposure varied. CDR3 length equals 15 residues. Deletions cut 2 bases from V and 6 bases from J, with 14 bases between. Germline CDR1 is SGHTA and CDR2 is FQGNSA. Comments on this clone: Its antigen is unknown.

TCRdb's copy holds only in-frame clones and misses some; the assay was immunoSEQ multiplex PCR. The sample has 100,000 or so clones; around 88% are singletons. The V gene is TRBV7-2, the J gene TRBJ1-5; a possible D gene is TRBD1 (6 bases). The sequences come from peripheral blood mononuclear cells (PBMCs), collected before the second cycle of nivolumab. The sequence was obtained from a human donor with classical Hodgkin lymphoma. CDR3 loop: CASSLNVQGFQPQHF. The CDR3 DNA sequence: TGTGCCAGCAGCTTAAACGTGCAGGGGTTTCAGCCCCAGCATTTT. Complete variable domain (other parts from reference TRBV7-2 and TRBJ1-5): GAGVSQSPSNKVTEKGKDVELRCDPISGHTALYWYRQSLGQGLEFLIYFQGNSAPDKSGLPSDRFSAERTGGSVSTLTIQRTQQEDSAVYLCASSLNVQGFQPQHFGDGTRLSIL.